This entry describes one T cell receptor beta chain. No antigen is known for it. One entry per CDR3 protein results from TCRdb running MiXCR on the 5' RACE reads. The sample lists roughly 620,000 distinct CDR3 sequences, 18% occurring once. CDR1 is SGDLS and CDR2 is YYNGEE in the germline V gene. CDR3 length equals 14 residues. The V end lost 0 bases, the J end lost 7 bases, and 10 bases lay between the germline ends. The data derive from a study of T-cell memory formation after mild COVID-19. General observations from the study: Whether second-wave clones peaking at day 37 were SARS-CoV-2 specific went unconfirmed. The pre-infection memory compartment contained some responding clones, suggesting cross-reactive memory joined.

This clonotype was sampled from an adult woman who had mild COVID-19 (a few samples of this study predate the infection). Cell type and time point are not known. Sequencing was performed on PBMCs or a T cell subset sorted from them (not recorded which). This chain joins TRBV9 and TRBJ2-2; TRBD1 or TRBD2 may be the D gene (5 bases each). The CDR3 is CASSVGVGGGELFF. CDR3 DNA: TGTGCCAGCAGCGTAGGAGTTGGGGGCGGGGAGCTGTTTTTT.